Relative to its sample, the clone carrying this TCR delta chain is medium-sized (0.01 to 0.1%). Its matching antigen is unknown. This entry comes from a study of human gamma delta and Vdelta1 T cells. Study observations and caveats: Reportedly, Delta One T cells were polyclonal and broadly targeted acute myeloid leukemia.

TCRdb re-called the PCR reads using CATT. The sample lists 6,000 or so delta-chain clones; around 41% were seen once. Germline V gene data show CDR1 as TSWWSYY and CDR2 as QGS. There are 21 residues in the CDR3. Trimming removed 1 base from V and 3 bases from J; junction bases left unmatched: 20. The clonotype comes from a human donor in good health. Source material: Vdelta1 gamma-delta T cells from blood grown in culture (DOT cells). V gene TRDV1 combines with J gene TRDJ1, with 10 nucleotides matching TRDD3. The CDR3 region has the DNA TGTGCTCTTGGGGAACCGGTAGGGATGGGGGATACCGGATCTAGGTCCGATAAACTCATCTTT. As protein: CALGEPVGMGDTGSRSDKLIF.